This section outlines one TCR beta chain sequence together with its context. Antigen: not known. It was RNA transcripts that yielded the amplified TCR beta CDR3 regions. HTBI primers were used for first-round RT-PCR of the TCR CDR3. TCRdb analysed the multiplex PCR reads with MiXCR anew, one entry per CDR3 protein. The table lists approximately 400,000 distinct CDR3 sequences, approximately 14% of them singletons. This sample is drawn from a study of T cells in Graves' hyperthyroidism and ophthalmopathy. Study as a whole: The initial diagnosis was the point when peripheral blood was collected, ahead of any treatment. Study-wide findings and caveats: The model anticipated ophthalmopathy a median about 6.5 months pre-onset.

The CDR3 has 14 amino acids. V lost 6 bases and J 5 bases, leaving 14 bases between the germline ends. Germline V gives CDR1 SGHAT, CDR2 FQNNGV. Patients between 18 and 65 years old had hyperthyroidism, newly diagnosed and lasting under 2 months. The receptor was isolated from a woman aged 55-70 years with Graves' hyperthyroidism. The chain recombines TRBV11-2 with TRBJ2-1, with D unclear. The sequencing input was blood. The CDR3 loop is CASRTPSQNNEQFF. DNA of the CDR3: TGTGCCAGCAGGACTCCGAGTCAGAACAATGAGCAGTTCTTC.